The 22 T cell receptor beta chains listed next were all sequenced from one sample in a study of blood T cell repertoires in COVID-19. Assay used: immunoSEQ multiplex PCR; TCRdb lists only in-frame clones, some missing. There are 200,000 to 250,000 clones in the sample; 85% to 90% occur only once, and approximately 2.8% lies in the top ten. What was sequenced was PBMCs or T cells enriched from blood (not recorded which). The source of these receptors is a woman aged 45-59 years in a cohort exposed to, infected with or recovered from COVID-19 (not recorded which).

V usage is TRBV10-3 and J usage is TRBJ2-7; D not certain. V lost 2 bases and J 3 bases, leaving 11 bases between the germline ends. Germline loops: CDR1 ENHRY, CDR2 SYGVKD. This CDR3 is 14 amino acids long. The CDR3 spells CAISERIGVYEQYF. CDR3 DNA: TGTGCCATCAGTGAGCGTATAGGAGTCTACGAGCAGTACTTC.

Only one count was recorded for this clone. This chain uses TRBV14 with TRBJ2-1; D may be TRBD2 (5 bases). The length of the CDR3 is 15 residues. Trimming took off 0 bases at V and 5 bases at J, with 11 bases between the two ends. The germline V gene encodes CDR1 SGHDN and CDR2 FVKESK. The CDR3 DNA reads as TGTGCCAGCAGCCAAGATGGGTCGGGGAACAATGAGCAGTTCTTC. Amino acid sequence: CASSQDGSGNNEQFF.

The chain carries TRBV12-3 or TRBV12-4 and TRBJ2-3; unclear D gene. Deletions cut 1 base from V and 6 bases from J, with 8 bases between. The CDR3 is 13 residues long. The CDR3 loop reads CASSLGLEDTQYF. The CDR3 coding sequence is TGTGCCAGCAGTTTAGGCCTAGAGGATACGCAGTATTTT.

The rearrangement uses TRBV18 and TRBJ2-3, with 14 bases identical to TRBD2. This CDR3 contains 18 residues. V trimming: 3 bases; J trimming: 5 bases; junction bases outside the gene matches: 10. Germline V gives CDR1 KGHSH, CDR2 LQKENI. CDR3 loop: CASSPPTGLAGGVDTQYF. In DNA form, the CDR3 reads TGTGCCAGCTCACCTCCAACCGGACTAGCGGGGGGAGTAGATACGCAGTATTTT.

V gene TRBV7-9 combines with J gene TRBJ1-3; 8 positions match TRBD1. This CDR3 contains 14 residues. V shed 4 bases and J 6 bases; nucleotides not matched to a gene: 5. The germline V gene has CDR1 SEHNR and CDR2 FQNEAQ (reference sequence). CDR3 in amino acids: CASSYGQGVNTIYF. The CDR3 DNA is TGTGCCAGCAGCTACGGACAGGGAGTAAACACCATATATTTT.

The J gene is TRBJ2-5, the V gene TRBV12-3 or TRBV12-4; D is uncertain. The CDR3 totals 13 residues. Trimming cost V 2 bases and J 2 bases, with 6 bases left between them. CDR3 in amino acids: CASSLRSQETQYF. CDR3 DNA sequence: TGTGCCAGCAGTTTAAGGAGTCAAGAGACCCAGTACTTC.

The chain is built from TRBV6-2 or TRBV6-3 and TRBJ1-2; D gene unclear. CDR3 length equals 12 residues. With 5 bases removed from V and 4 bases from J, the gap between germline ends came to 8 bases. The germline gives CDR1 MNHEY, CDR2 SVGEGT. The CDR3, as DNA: TGTGCCAGCAGTACCCCGGGCTATGGCTACACCTTC. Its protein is CASSTPGYGYTF.

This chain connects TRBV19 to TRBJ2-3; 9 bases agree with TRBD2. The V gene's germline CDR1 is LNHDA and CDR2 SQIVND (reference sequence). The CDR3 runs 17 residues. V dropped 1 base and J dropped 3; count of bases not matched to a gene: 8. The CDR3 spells CASSIVAAGGGTDTQYF. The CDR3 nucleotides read TGTGCCAGTAGTATAGTGGCAGCGGGGGGCGGAACAGATACGCAGTATTTT. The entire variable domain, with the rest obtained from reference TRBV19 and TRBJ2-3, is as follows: DGGITQSPKYLFRKEGQNVTLSCEQNLNHDAMYWYRQDPGQGLRLIYYSQIVNDFQKGDIAEGYSVSREKKESFPLTVTSAQKNPTAFYLCASSIVAAGGGTDTQYFGPGTRLTVL.

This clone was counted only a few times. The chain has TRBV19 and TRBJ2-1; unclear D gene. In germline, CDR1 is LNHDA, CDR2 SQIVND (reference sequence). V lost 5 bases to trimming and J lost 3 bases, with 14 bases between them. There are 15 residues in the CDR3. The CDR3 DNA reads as TGTGCCAGTAGTCGAGGAAACCCTAACTACAATGAGCAGTTCTTC. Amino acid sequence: CASSRGNPNYNEQFF.

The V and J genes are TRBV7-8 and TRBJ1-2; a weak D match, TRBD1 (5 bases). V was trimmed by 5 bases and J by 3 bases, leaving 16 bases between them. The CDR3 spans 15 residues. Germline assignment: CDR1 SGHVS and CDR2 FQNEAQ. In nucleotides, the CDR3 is TGTGCCAGCAGCCCTGCGGGGGGTGGGGACTATGGCTACACCTTC. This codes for CASSPAGGGDYGYTF.

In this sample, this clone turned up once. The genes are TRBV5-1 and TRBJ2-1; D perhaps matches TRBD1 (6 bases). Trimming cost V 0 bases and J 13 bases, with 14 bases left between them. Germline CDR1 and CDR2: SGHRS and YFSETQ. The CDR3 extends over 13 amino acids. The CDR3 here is CASSLAVGTLQFF. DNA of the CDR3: TGCGCCAGCAGCTTGGCCGTCGGGACACTACAGTTCTTC.

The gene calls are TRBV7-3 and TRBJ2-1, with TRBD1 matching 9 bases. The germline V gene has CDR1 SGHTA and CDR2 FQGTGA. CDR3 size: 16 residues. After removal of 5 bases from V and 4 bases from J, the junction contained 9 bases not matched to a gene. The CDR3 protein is CASSLPGTGQYNEQFF. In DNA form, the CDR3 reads TGTGCCAGCAGCCTTCCCGGGACAGGGCAATACAATGAGCAGTTCTTC.

Here the CDR3 reads CSFGEGSYEQYF. The CDR3 region has the DNA TGCAGCTTTGGTGAGGGCTCCTACGAGCAGTACTTC. The chain employs TRBV29-1 and TRBJ2-7, with D perhaps matching TRBD2 (5 bases). The CDR3 extends over 12 amino acids. The V and J ends lost 8 bases and 0 bases respectively, with 11 bases between them. Germline V gives CDR1 SQVTM, CDR2 ANQGSEA.

DNA for the CDR3: TGTGCCAGCAGCTTGAGGTACCAAGAGACCCAGTACTTC. Protein product: CASSLRYQETQYF. The chain recombines TRBV7-2 with TRBJ2-5; D unclear. CDR1 SGHTA and CDR2 FQGNSA come from the germline V gene. The CDR3 is 13 residues long. With 3 bases removed from V and 0 bases from J, the gap between germline ends came to 5 bases.

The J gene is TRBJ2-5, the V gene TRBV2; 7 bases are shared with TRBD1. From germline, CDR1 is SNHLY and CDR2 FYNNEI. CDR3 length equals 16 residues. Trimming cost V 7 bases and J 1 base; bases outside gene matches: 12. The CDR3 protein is CASIPIRQGSQETQYF. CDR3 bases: TGTGCCAGCATCCCGATCAGACAGGGATCCCAAGAGACCCAGTACTTC. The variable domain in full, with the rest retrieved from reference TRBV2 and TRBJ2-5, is EPEVTQTPSHQVTQMGQEVILRCVPISNHLYFYWYRQILGQKVEFLVSFYNNEISEKSEIFDDQFSVERPDGSNFTLKIRSTKLEDSAMYFCASIPIRQGSQETQYFGPGTRLLVL.

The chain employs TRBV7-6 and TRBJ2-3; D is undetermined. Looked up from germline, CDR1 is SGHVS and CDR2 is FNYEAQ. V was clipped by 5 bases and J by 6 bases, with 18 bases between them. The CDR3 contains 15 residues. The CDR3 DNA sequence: TGTGCCAGCAGCCTCAACCCACACAAACCCGATACGCAGTATTTT. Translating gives CASSLNPHKPDTQYF.

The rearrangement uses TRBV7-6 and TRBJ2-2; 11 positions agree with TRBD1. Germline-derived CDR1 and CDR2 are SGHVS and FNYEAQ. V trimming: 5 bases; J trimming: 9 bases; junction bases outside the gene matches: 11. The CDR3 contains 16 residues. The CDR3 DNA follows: TGTGCCAGCAGCCATGGGGACAGGGGGGAATCCCGGGAGCTGTTTTTT. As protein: CASSHGDRGESRELFF.

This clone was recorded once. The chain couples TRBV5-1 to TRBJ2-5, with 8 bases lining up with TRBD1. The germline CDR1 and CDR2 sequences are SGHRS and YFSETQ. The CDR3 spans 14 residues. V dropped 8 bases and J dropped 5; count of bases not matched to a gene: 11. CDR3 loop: CASYYGTGVETQYF. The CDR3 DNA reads TGCGCCAGTTATTATGGGACAGGCGTGGAGACCCAGTACTTC. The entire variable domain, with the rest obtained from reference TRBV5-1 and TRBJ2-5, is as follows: KAGVTQTPRYLIKTRGQQVTLSCSPISGHRSVSWYQQTPGQGLQFLFEYFSETQRNKGNFPGRFSGRQFSNSRSEMNVSTLELGDSALYLCASYYGTGVETQYFGPGTRLLVL.

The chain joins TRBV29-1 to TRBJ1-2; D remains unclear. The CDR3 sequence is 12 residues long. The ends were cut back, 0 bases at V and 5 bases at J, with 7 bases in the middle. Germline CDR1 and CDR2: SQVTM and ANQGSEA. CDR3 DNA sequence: TGCAGCGTTGAAGAGAGACTGTATGGCTACACCTTC. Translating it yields CSVEERLYGYTF.

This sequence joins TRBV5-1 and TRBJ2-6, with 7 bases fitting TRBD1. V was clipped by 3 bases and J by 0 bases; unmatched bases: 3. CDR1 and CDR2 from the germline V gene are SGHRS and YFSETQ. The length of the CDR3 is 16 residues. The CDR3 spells CASSSGQISGANVLTF. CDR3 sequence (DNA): TGCGCCAGCAGCTCGGGACAGATCTCTGGGGCCAACGTCCTGACTTTC.

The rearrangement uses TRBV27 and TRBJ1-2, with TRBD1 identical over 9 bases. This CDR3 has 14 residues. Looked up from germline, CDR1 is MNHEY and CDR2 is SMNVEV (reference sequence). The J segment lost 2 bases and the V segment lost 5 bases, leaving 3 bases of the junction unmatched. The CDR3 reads CASSLQGANYGYTF. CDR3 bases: TGTGCCAGCAGTCTACAGGGGGCCAACTATGGCTACACCTTC.

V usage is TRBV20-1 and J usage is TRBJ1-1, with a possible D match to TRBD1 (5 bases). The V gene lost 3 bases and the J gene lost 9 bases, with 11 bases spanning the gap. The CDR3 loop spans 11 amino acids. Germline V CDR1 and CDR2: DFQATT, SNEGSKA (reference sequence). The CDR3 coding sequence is TGCAGTGCTAGTACAGCAGGGAAAGCTTTCTTT. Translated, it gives CSASTAGKAFF.